A selection of T cell receptor beta chains follows, all from one sample in a study of beta chain features in type 1 diabetes. The method was immunoSEQ multiplex PCR; TCRdb's version includes in-frame clones alone and lacks a portion of them. The table has 250,000 or so clones, about 20% seen once. Sample: naive CD4+ T cells from blood. The receptors derive from a woman aged 40 to 49 with type 1 diabetes. Each CDR3 is given with its conserved first and last residue. The D gene is left open where the match is weak. Size is stated for part of the rows, as once, few or many counts, or as a class when the clone is expanded.

CDR3 protein,CDR3 DNA,J gene,D gene,V gene,clone size
CASSSGTEISGANVLTF,TGCGCCAGCAGCTCCGGGACAGAAATATCTGGGGCCAACGTCCTGACTTTC,TRBJ2-6,TRBD1,TRBV5-1,-
CSGTTGGVHGYTF,TGCAGCGGAACGACAGGGGGCGTGCATGGCTACACCTTC,TRBJ1-2,TRBD1,TRBV29-1,-
CASSPQQGSSYEQYF,TGTGCCAGCTCACCCCAACAGGGCAGCTCCTACGAGCAGTACTTC,TRBJ2-7,-,TRBV18,-
CASSIGGTEAFF,TGTGCCAGCAGCATCGGAGGCACTGAAGCTTTCTTT,TRBJ1-1,-,TRBV9,-
CATKDRSSYNEQFF,TGTGCCACCAAGGACAGGAGCTCCTACAATGAGCAGTTCTTC,TRBJ2-1,TRBD1,TRBV2,-
CASSLAGTAGNTIYF,TGTGCCAGCAGCTTAGCCGGGACAGCCGGAAACACCATATATTTT,TRBJ1-3,TRBD1,TRBV7-2,few
CATRAPGTVHEKLFF,TGTGCCACTCGAGCCCCCGGGACAGTGCATGAAAAACTGTTTTTT,TRBJ1-4,TRBD1,TRBV19,few
CASSSRREKLFF,TGCGCCAGCAGCTCTCGGAGGGAAAAACTGTTTTTT,TRBJ1-4,-,TRBV4-3,few
CASSLSPQYYEQYF,TGTGCCAGCAGTTTATCCCCACAGTACTACGAGCAGTACTTC,TRBJ2-7,-,TRBV28,-
CASSLLAGAYNEQFF,TGTGCCAGCAGCTTGTTAGCGGGGGCGTACAATGAGCAGTTCTTC,TRBJ2-1,TRBD2,TRBV11-1,few
CASDGGNSNQPQHF,TGTGCTTCGGACGGAGGGAATAGCAATCAGCCCCAGCATTTT,TRBJ1-5,-,TRBV7-9,few
CASSLGYTTGTDTQYF,TGTGCCAGCAGCTTGGGATATACCACGGGCACAGATACGCAGTATTTT,TRBJ2-3,-,TRBV5-4,-
CASSPRGQPISLTEAFF,TGTGCCAGCAGCCCCCGGGGACAGCCTATAAGTCTCACTGAAGCTTTCTTT,TRBJ1-1,TRBD1,TRBV9,-
CASSFWTGMNTEAFF,TGTGCCAGCAGCTTCTGGACAGGGATGAACACTGAAGCTTTCTTT,TRBJ1-1,TRBD1,TRBV5-6,-
CASSQDLAGGTYEQYF,TGCGCCAGCAGCCAAGATCTAGCGGGAGGGACCTACGAGCAGTACTTC,TRBJ2-7,TRBD2,TRBV4-1,few
CASREGPLYEQYF,TGTGCCAGCAGGGAGGGACCCCTCTACGAGCAGTACTTC,TRBJ2-7,-,TRBV28,few
CASSQDSGTGSSYGYTF,TGTGCCAGCAGCCAAGATAGTGGGACAGGGTCCAGCTATGGCTACACCTTC,TRBJ1-2,TRBD1,TRBV4-2,few
CASSEDQISSYEQYF,TGTGCCAGCAGTGAAGATCAGATAAGCTCCTACGAGCAGTACTTC,TRBJ2-7,-,TRBV2,-
CASSLGSRAEAFF,TGCGCCAGCAGCTTAGGGTCGAGGGCTGAAGCTTTCTTT,TRBJ1-1,-,TRBV5-1,few
CASSLGEVRYNEQFF,TGTGCCAGCAGCTTGGGGGAGGTTAGGTACAATGAGCAGTTCTTC,TRBJ2-1,-,TRBV5-4,-
CASSHLAETTDTQYF,TGTGCCAGCAGTCACCTAGCGGAGACCACAGATACGCAGTATTTT,TRBJ2-3,TRBD2,TRBV6-6,-
CASSQTSAGATEAFF,TGTGCCAGCAGCCAGACGAGCGCCGGTGCCACTGAAGCTTTCTTT,TRBJ1-1,-,TRBV4-2,-
CASRDRDNYGYTF,TGTGCCAGCAGGGACAGGGATAACTATGGCTACACCTTC,TRBJ1-2,TRBD1,TRBV2,few
CASSPDRGPYNEQFF,TGTGCCAGCAGCCCAGACAGGGGGCCCTACAATGAGCAGTTCTTC,TRBJ2-1,TRBD1,TRBV7-2,-
CASSMRPGSGGRIYNEQFF,TGTGCCAGTAGTATGCGCCCTGGATCTGGCGGGAGGATCTACAATGAGCAGTTCTTC,TRBJ2-1,TRBD2,TRBV19,few
CASSTAQETQYF,TGTGCCAGTAGCACAGCACAAGAGACCCAGTACTTC,TRBJ2-5,-,TRBV19,few
CASSRQDPYNEQFF,TGTGCCAGCAGCCGACAAGATCCCTACAATGAGCAGTTCTTC,TRBJ2-1,-,TRBV7-9,few
CASSRLQGNTEAFF,TGTGCCAGCTCACGGTTACAGGGGAACACTGAAGCTTTCTTT,TRBJ1-1,-,TRBV18,-
CASSLLGLVTDTQYF,TGTGCCAGCAGCTTGCTGGGACTAGTCACAGATACGCAGTATTTT,TRBJ2-3,TRBD2,TRBV7-9,-
CASSLDTGPTDEQFF,TGTGCCAGCAGCTTGGACACAGGGCCGACGGATGAGCAGTTCTTC,TRBJ2-1,-,TRBV5-4,few
CASSPKTGMNYGYTF,TGTGCCAGCAGCCCTAAGACAGGGATGAACTATGGCTACACCTTC,TRBJ1-2,TRBD1,TRBV6-4,-
CAWGHRGEQPQHF,TGTGCCTGGGGGCACAGGGGAGAACAGCCCCAGCATTTT,TRBJ1-5,TRBD1,TRBV30,-
CASSSAATSGISHEQFF,TGTGCCAGCAGCTCCGCCGCAACTAGCGGGATAAGCCATGAGCAGTTCTTC,TRBJ2-1,TRBD2,TRBV7-9,few
CASSFSRGTGESEQYF,TGCGCCAGCAGCTTTTCCCGGGGGACAGGCGAATCCGAGCAGTACTTC,TRBJ2-7,TRBD1,TRBV5-1,few